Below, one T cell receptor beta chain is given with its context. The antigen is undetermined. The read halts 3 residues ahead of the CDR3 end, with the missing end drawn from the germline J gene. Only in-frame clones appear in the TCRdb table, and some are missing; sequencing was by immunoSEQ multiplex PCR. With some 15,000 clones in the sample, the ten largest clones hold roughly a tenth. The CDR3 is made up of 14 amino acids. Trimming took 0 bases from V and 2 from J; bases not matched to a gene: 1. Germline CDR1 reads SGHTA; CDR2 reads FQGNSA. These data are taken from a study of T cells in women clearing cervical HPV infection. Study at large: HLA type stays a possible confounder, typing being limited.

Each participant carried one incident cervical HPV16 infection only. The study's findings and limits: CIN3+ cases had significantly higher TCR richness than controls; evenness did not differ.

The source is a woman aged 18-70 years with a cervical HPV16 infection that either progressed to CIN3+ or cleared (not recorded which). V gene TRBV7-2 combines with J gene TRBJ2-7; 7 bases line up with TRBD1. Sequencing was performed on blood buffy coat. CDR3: CASSLAGGTYEQYF. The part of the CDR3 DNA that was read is TGTGCCAGCAGCTTAGCAGGGGGCACCTACGAG.